These 15 T cell receptor beta chains share one sample of origin, sequenced in a study of blood T cell repertoires in COVID-19. Profiling relied on immunoSEQ multiplex PCR, and the TCRdb table lists in-frame clones only, not all of them. The sample holds roughly 300,000 clones; over 75% are singletons and the top ten take about 9.4%. The sample comprised PBMCs or T cells enriched from blood (not recorded which). The source of these receptors is a woman under 30 who had recovered from COVID-19.

The chain couples TRBV28 to TRBJ1-3; 7 bases align to TRBD1. This CDR3 comprises 16 residues. J lost 1 base, V lost 4 bases, and 7 bases had no gene match. Per the germline V gene, CDR1 is MDHEN and CDR2 is SYDVKM. This CDR3 is CASSWRDSLSGNTIYF. As DNA, the CDR3 is TGTGCCAGCAGTTGGCGGGACAGTTTATCTGGAAACACCATATATTTT.

This clone was seen just once. The rearrangement links TRBV6-2 or TRBV6-3 to TRBJ1-2, with 7 bases identical to TRBD1. The CDR3 contains 14 residues. V dropped 6 bases and J dropped 5; count of bases not matched to a gene: 9. Germline CDR1 reads MNHEY; CDR2 reads SVGEGT. The CDR3 DNA sequence: TGTGCCAGCAGGCCTCCGGGACAGAGATATGGCTACACCTTC. Amino acids: CASRPPGQRYGYTF.

The chain combines TRBV5-1 with TRBJ1-2, with TRBD1 identical over 8 bases. Per the germline V gene, CDR1 is SGHRS and CDR2 is YFSETQ. V shed 7 bases and J 2 bases; nucleotides not matched to a gene: 13. CDR3 length: 16 amino acids. CDR3 nucleotides: TGCGCCAGCTCGGGGCATACGGACAGGGCGAACTATGGCTACACCTTC. Translation gives CASSGHTDRANYGYTF.

The rearrangement uses TRBV28 and TRBJ1-1; tentatively, D is TRBD1 (5 bases). Germline CDR1 reads MDHEN; CDR2 reads SYDVKM. The CDR3 is 16 residues long. V lost 4 bases, J lost 5 bases, and 20 bases lay in between. The CDR3 reads CASSYLSVGRETEAFF. In DNA, the CDR3 is TGTGCCAGCAGTTACCTTAGTGTGGGGCGCGAGACTGAAGCTTTCTTT.

This clone appeared a single time. The genes are TRBV2 and TRBJ2-2; possibly TRBD1 for D (6 bases). The germline V gene encodes CDR1 SNHLY and CDR2 FYNNEI. V lost 6 bases and J 6 bases, leaving 17 bases between the germline ends. The CDR3 runs to 15 residues. The CDR3, as DNA: TGTGCCAGCAGCCCCAACAGGGACGTCGCCGGGGAGCTGTTTTTT. Amino acids: CASSPNRDVAGELFF.

The V and J genes are TRBV29-1 and TRBJ1-6; TRBD1 aligns across 10 bases. This CDR3 is 13 amino acids long. V trimming: 7 bases; J trimming: 10 bases; junction bases outside the gene matches: 7. Germline CDR1 is SQVTM and CDR2 is ANQGSEA. For the CDR3, the DNA is TGCAGCGCGAGACAGGGGGCCGGGTCACCCCTCCACTTT. Translated, it gives CSARQGAGSPLHF.

This chain joins TRBV19 and TRBJ1-2, with a weak D call TRBD1 (5 bases). This CDR3 is 14 amino acids long. V was clipped by 6 bases and J by 6 bases, with 17 bases between them. The germline CDR1 and CDR2 sequences are LNHDA and SQIVND (reference sequence). The DNA for the CDR3 is TGTGCCAGTAGCCAAGAGTGGGGGGGTAATGGCTACACCTTC. Its translation is CASSQEWGGNGYTF. The whole variable domain, remainder taken from reference TRBV19 and TRBJ1-2, is DGGITQSPKYLFRKEGQNVTLSCEQNLNHDAMYWYRQDPGQGLRLIYYSQIVNDFQKGDIAEGYSVSREKKESFPLTVTSAQKNPTAFYLCASSQEWGGNGYTFGSGTRLTVV.

V gene TRBV13 combines with J gene TRBJ2-1; 9 nucleotides line up with TRBD2. CDR1 and CDR2 (germline): PRHDT, FYEKMQ (reference sequence). Trimming took 6 bases from V and 8 from J; bases not matched to a gene: 14. CDR3 size: 16 residues. The CDR3: CASRLLAGGAGDEQFF. The CDR3 nucleotides read TGTGCCAGCAGGTTACTAGCGGGTGGCGCTGGCGATGAGCAGTTCTTC.

The chain carries TRBV3-1 (or the pseudogene TRBV3-2) and TRBJ2-1; TRBD2 aligns across 7 bases. V dropped 7 bases and J dropped 4; count of bases not matched to a gene: 10. The CDR3 contains 15 residues. CDR1 is LGHDT and CDR2 is YNNKEL in the germline V gene (reference sequence). CDR3 loop: CASTHGAGAYNEQFF. In DNA, the CDR3 is TGTGCCAGCACCCATGGGGCGGGAGCGTACAATGAGCAGTTCTTC.

This chain uses TRBV27 with TRBJ1-1; no clear D gene. CDR1 and CDR2 from the germline V gene are MNHEY and SMNVEV (reference sequence). The CDR3 is made up of 14 amino acids. V was cut by 3 bases and J by 4 bases, with 12 bases left in between. CDR3 in amino acids: CASSLEVRGTEAFF. In DNA, the CDR3 is TGTGCCAGCAGTTTGGAAGTACGAGGCACTGAAGCTTTCTTT.

The chain carries TRBV5-6 and TRBJ2-7; 8 bases agree with TRBD2. This CDR3 spans 15 amino acids. The germline V gene has CDR1 SGHDT and CDR2 YYEEEE. V lost 0 bases and J lost 3; bases outside the gene matches: 5. The CDR3 loop reads CASSLESLAGYEQYF. As DNA, the CDR3 is TGTGCCAGCAGCTTGGAAAGTCTAGCGGGCTACGAGCAGTACTTC.

The rearrangement links TRBV28 to TRBJ2-1; maybe TRBD1 (6 bases). The CDR3 length is 14 residues. V shed 6 bases and J shed 0 bases, with 9 bases lying between them. Germline V CDR1 and CDR2: MDHEN, SYDVKM. CDR3 region: CASRKTGSYNEQFF. The CDR3 nucleotides are TGTGCCAGCAGAAAGACAGGCTCCTACAATGAGCAGTTCTTC.

The chain has TRBV24-1 and TRBJ2-1; the D gene is possibly TRBD2 (5 bases). The germline V and J ends were trimmed by 1 base and 4 bases, with 10 bases remaining between them. Looked up from germline, CDR1 is KGHDR and CDR2 is SFDVKD. This CDR3 region has 15 residues. The CDR3 DNA reads TGTGCCACCAGTGATTTACTAGATTTATACAATGAGCAGTTCTTC. Its protein product is CATSDLLDLYNEQFF.

V and J are TRBV4-1 and TRBJ2-5; 9 bases align to TRBD2. The CDR3 has 16 residues. J was trimmed by 4 bases and V by 6 bases; bases with no gene match: 12. Germline CDR1 MGHRA, CDR2 YSYEKL. As DNA, the CDR3 is TGCGCCAGCAGTCCCCAGCGGGGGGAAAAGTTAGAGACCCAGTACTTC. Protein sequence: CASSPQRGEKLETQYF.

The gene calls are TRBV10-3 and TRBJ2-2; 8 nucleotides line up with TRBD1. Losses at the gene ends were 9 bases for V and 7 bases for J; bases not matched to a gene: 4. This CDR3 has 12 amino acids. The V gene's germline CDR1 is ENHRY and CDR2 SYGVKD. CDR3 protein: CAMSGGLGELFF. CDR3 DNA sequence: TGTGCCATGTCAGGGGGCCTCGGGGAGCTGTTTTTT.